Each of the 27 T cell receptor beta chains below was sequenced from the same sample in a study of cytomegalovirus exposure and HLA in healthy donors. In the PCR, 60 Vbeta and 13 Jbeta primers were used. TCRdb keeps only in-frame clones here, not all; method: immunoSEQ multiplex PCR. This table has 150,000 or so clones, nearly 80% appearing once. Input material: PBMCs. The source is a woman aged 40 to 55 in good health and CMV-seronegative.

This clone was picked up one time. The CDR3 bases are TGTGCCAGCAGTTATCGACAGGCGGCGGGTTCACCCCTCCACTTT. Protein sequence: CASSYRQAAGSPLHF. J is TRBJ1-6 and V is TRBV6-6; weak D call: TRBD1 (6 bases). Germline CDR1 and CDR2: MNHNY and SVGAGI (reference sequence). The CDR3 sequence is 15 residues long. The V end was cut by 3 bases, the J end by 9 bases, with 15 bases between.

Concerning this clone: The junction differs from germline at one of its ends, possibly a read error. The V call is TRBV7-9, the J call TRBJ2-6; tentatively, D is TRBD1 (6 bases). Germline V gene sequence: CDR1 SEHNR, CDR2 FQNEAQ (reference sequence). The CDR3 totals 17 residues. CDR3 DNA sequence: TGTTCCAGCAGCTTTACAGGGAAGAGGGCTGGGGCCAACGTCCTGACTTTC. Translated, it gives CSSSFTGKRAGANVLTF.

The chain joins TRBV5-1 to TRBJ1-1; a weak D match, TRBD1 (6 bases). V was shortened by 4 bases and J by 2 bases, with 15 bases between the two germline ends. The CDR3 is made up of 15 amino acids. The germline gives CDR1 SGHRS, CDR2 YFSETQ. The CDR3 loop is CASSKLGQGNTEAFF. The DNA of the CDR3 is TGCGCCAGCAGCAAGTTGGGACAAGGAAACACTGAAGCTTTCTTT.

The V gene is TRBV28, the J gene TRBJ2-2, with a weak D call TRBD2 (7 bases). The germline V and J ends were trimmed by 6 bases and 5 bases, with 13 bases remaining between them. CDR3 length: 14 residues. CDR1 MDHEN and CDR2 SYDVKM come from the germline V gene. Here the CDR3 reads CASSLGGATGELFF. CDR3 coding DNA: TGTGCCAGCAGCCTTGGGGGGGCGACCGGGGAGCTGTTTTTT.

The genes are TRBV14 and TRBJ2-7; tentative D call: TRBD2 (5 bases). There are 14 residues in the CDR3. V was cut by 0 bases and J by 4 bases, with 10 bases left in between. The germline CDR1 and CDR2 sequences are SGHDN and FVKESK. The CDR3 region has the DNA TGTGCCAGCAGCCAAGATCGGGGATGGTACGAGCAGTACTTC. Translating it yields CASSQDRGWYEQYF.

The chain recombines TRBV5-1 with TRBJ2-7; 9 nucleotides line up with TRBD2. Per the germline V gene, CDR1 is SGHRS and CDR2 is YFSETQ. V gave up 4 bases and J gave up 3 bases; unmatched junction bases: 8. CDR3 length: 15 amino acids. The CDR3: CASSLSSGSSYEQYF. CDR3 in DNA: TGCGCCAGCAGCCTAAGTAGCGGGAGTAGCTACGAGCAGTACTTC. Together with reference TRBV5-1 and TRBJ2-7, the CDR3 gives the full variable domain: KAGVTQTPRYLIKTRGQQVTLSCSPISGHRSVSWYQQTPGQGLQFLFEYFSETQRNKGNFPGRFSGRQFSNSRSEMNVSTLELGDSALYLCASSLSSGSSYEQYFGPGTRLTVT.

The chain carries TRBV28 and TRBJ2-2, with 8 bases that match TRBD1. CDR3 length: 15 residues. With V trimmed by 4 bases and J by 7 bases, 8 bases remained unmatched. Germline V CDR1 and CDR2: MDHEN, SYDVKM. DNA of the CDR3: TGTGCCAGCAGTTCCGATGGACAGGGAAGCGGGGAGCTGTTTTTT. Protein product: CASSSDGQGSGELFF.

This clone was seen a few times. This sequence joins TRBV11-2 and TRBJ2-5, with D hard to call. V shed 8 bases and J shed 7 bases, with 17 bases lying between them. This CDR3 comprises 13 residues. Germline-derived CDR1 and CDR2 are SGHAT and FQNNGV. CDR3: CASRDSASGTQYF. The CDR3 DNA sequence: TGTGCCAGCCGCGACTCAGCCTCCGGGACCCAGTACTTC. The whole variable domain, filled in from reference TRBV11-2 and TRBJ2-5, reads EAGVAQSPRYKIIEKRQSVAFWCNPISGHATLYWYQQILGQGPKLLIQFQNNGVVDDSQLPKDRFSAERLKGVDSTLKIQPAKLEDSAVYLCASRDSASGTQYFGPGTRLLVL.

Turning to this clone: Relative to the germline gene, one junction end is altered; a read error may explain this. The chain has TRBV7-9 and TRBJ2-5; the match to TRBD2 covers 8 bases. CDR1 is SEHNR and CDR2 is FQNEAQ in the germline V gene (reference sequence). The CDR3 is made up of 15 amino acids. In DNA, the CDR3 is TGTTCCAGCAGCTTAGGTGTCGGGGGGGAAGAGACCCAGTACTTC. It specifies CSSSLGVGGEETQYF. The full variable domain, its missing parts supplied by reference TRBV7-9 and TRBJ2-5, is DTGVSQNPRHKITKRGQNVTFRCDPISEHNRLYWYRQTLGQGPEFLTYFQNEAQLEKSRLLSDRFSAERPKGSFSTLEIQRTEQGDSAMYLCSSSLGVGGEETQYFGPGTRLLVL.

About this clone: A junction boundary mismatches the germline segment, possibly from a read error. The gene calls are TRBV6-5 and TRBJ2-6, with D perhaps matching TRBD1 (5 bases). Germline V gives CDR1 MNHEY, CDR2 SVGAGI. The CDR3 is 14 amino acids. CDR3: CASSDFGGANGLTF. In DNA form, the CDR3 reads TGTGCCAGCAGTGATTTCGGTGGGGCCAACGGCCTGACTTTC.

The gene calls are TRBV7-9 and TRBJ2-1; 11 bases are a match to TRBD2. V lost 5 bases to trimming and J lost 2 bases; unmatched junction nucleotides: 2. From germline, CDR1 is SEHNR and CDR2 FQNEAQ (reference sequence). This CDR3 region has 15 residues. The CDR3 is CASSLSGGAYNEQFF. CDR3 in DNA: TGTGCCAGCAGCCTTAGCGGGGGGGCCTACAATGAGCAGTTCTTC.

This clone was detected only once. This rearrangement joins TRBV7-3 to TRBJ2-5; 13 bases are a match to TRBD2. In germline, CDR1 is SGHTA, CDR2 FQGTGA. The CDR3 loop spans 16 amino acids. J gave up 2 bases and V 5 bases, and 5 bases lay outside the gene matches. CDR3 sequence reads: CASSPGTSGVQETQYF. The CDR3 DNA is TGTGCCAGCAGCCCAGGGACTAGCGGGGTTCAAGAGACCCAGTACTTC. The variable domain in full, completed from reference TRBV7-3 and TRBJ2-5, reads GAGVSQTPSNKVTEKGKYVELRCDPISGHTALYWYRQSLGQGPEFLIYFQGTGAADDSGLPNDRFFAVRPEGSVSTLKIQRTERGDSAVYLCASSPGTSGVQETQYFGPGTRLLVL.

The rearrangement uses TRBV7-2 and TRBJ2-3; TRBD2 aligns across 7 bases. The CDR3 sequence is 14 residues long. V was pared by 4 bases and J by 6 bases, with 7 bases of the junction left unmatched. Germline V gene lookup returns CDR1 SGHTA and CDR2 FQGNSA. DNA of the CDR3: TGTGCCAGCAGCTGGGCTAGCGGCCAGGATACGCAGTATTTT. Protein sequence: CASSWASGQDTQYF.

This sequence joins TRBV4-3 and TRBJ2-3; TRBD1 matches at 7 bases. The CDR3 runs 15 residues. CDR1 and CDR2 from the germline V gene are LGHNA and YSLEER. The junction had 5 bases not matched to a gene; V was cut back by 0 bases and J by 5 bases. CDR3 nucleotides: TGCGCCAGCAGCCAAGATCGGGCAGGGGGAGATACGCAGTATTTT. Translated, it gives CASSQDRAGGDTQYF.

The chain has TRBV4-3 and TRBJ2-1, with 7 bases lining up with TRBD2. Trimming cost V 0 bases and J 4 bases; bases outside gene matches: 12. The germline gives CDR1 LGHNA, CDR2 YSLEER. The CDR3 length is 18 residues. The CDR3 bases are TGCGCCAGCAGCCAAGATAGTTGGGGCGGGGGATATTACAATGAGCAGTTCTTC. Translated: CASSQDSWGGGYYNEQFF.

This clone appeared a single time. V is TRBV6-5 and J is TRBJ1-6, with TRBD1 as a possible D gene (6 bases). V gave up 0 bases and J gave up 8 bases, with 11 bases separating them. Germline V gives CDR1 MNHEY, CDR2 SVGAGI. The CDR3 length is 15 residues. The CDR3 sequence is CASSYSGGAYSPLHF. DNA for the CDR3: TGTGCCAGCAGTTACTCGGGGGGGGCCTATTCACCCCTCCACTTT.

V is TRBV10-3 and J is TRBJ1-3, with D unclear. The ends were cut back, 0 bases at V and 0 bases at J, with 9 bases in the middle. CDR3 length equals 16 residues. From germline, CDR1 is ENHRY and CDR2 SYGVKD. CDR3 loop: CAISESGTGSGNTIYF. For the CDR3, the DNA is TGTGCCATCAGTGAGTCGGGTACGGGCTCTGGAAACACCATATATTTT.

The rearrangement links TRBV5-1 to TRBJ2-3; 12 bases fit TRBD1. This CDR3 region has 16 residues. V lost 0 bases to trimming and J lost 6 bases; unmatched junction nucleotides: 5. Germline V gives CDR1 SGHRS, CDR2 YFSETQ. DNA of the CDR3: TGCGCCAGCAGCTTGGACGGGACAGGGGGCTTTGATACGCAGTATTTT. Protein product: CASSLDGTGGFDTQYF. The whole variable domain, filled in from reference TRBV5-1 and TRBJ2-3, reads KAGVTQTPRYLIKTRGQQVTLSCSPISGHRSVSWYQQTPGQGLQFLFEYFSETQRNKGNFPGRFSGRQFSNSRSEMNVSTLELGDSALYLCASSLDGTGGFDTQYFGPGTRLTVL.

This sequence joins TRBV9 and TRBJ2-3, with 8 bases matching TRBD2. The CDR3 is made up of 15 amino acids. Germline assignment: CDR1 SGDLS and CDR2 YYNGEE. Trimming removed 0 bases from V and 8 bases from J; junction bases left unmatched: 8. CDR3 bases: TGTGCCAGCAGCGTAGCGGCGGGGGGTCCAAGTACGCAGTATTTT. This codes for CASSVAAGGPSTQYF.

This chain uses TRBV28 with TRBJ1-2; possible D gene TRBD1, 6 bases. The CDR3 covers 15 residues. V lost 8 bases and J 4 bases, leaving 20 bases between the germline ends. The germline gives CDR1 MDHEN, CDR2 SYDVKM. The CDR3: CASRRTATFGYGYTF. The CDR3 bases are TGTGCCAGCCGCCGGACAGCCACTTTCGGCTATGGCTACACCTTC.

This chain joins TRBV28 and TRBJ2-1, with 8 bases fitting TRBD1. This CDR3 contains 17 residues. Germline V gives CDR1 MDHEN, CDR2 SYDVKM. With V trimmed by 5 bases and J by 6 bases, 15 bases remained unmatched. The CDR3 protein is CASSIPPGTGGSNEQFF. The DNA for the CDR3 is TGTGCCAGCAGTATACCCCCCGGGACAGGTGGTAGCAATGAGCAGTTCTTC.

Only a few counts were recorded for this clone. The rearrangement links TRBV4-3 to TRBJ2-7, with D perhaps matching TRBD1 (5 bases). The CDR3 has 14 residues. Germline assignment: CDR1 LGHNA and CDR2 YSLEER. Trimming took 4 bases from V and 2 from J, leaving 12 bases between them. The CDR3 sequence is CASSPPDRTYEQYF. The CDR3 DNA sequence: TGCGCCAGCAGCCCCCCTGACAGAACCTACGAGCAGTACTTC.

The CDR3, as DNA: TGTGCCAGCAGCCAAGCGGGGTCCCACGAGCAGTACTTC. Translating gives CASSQAGSHEQYF. The V and J genes are TRBV14 and TRBJ2-7; tentative D call: TRBD2 (5 bases). Trimming pared 1 base from V and 5 bases from J, leaving 9 bases between. This CDR3 spans 13 amino acids. Germline lookup yields CDR1 SGHDN and CDR2 FVKESK.

The chain links TRBV6-5 to TRBJ2-1; no definite D call. Between the trimmed V and J ends, which lost 4 bases and 0 bases, there was a span of 10 bases. The CDR3 sequence is 15 residues long. CDR1 and CDR2 (germline): MNHEY, SVGAGI. The CDR3: CASSFRGTSYNEQFF. CDR3 nucleotide sequence: TGTGCCAGCAGTTTCAGAGGCACCTCCTACAATGAGCAGTTCTTC.

The chain carries TRBV29-1 and TRBJ1-6; TRBD1 matches at 7 bases. The CDR3 is 13 residues long. Looked up from germline, CDR1 is SQVTM and CDR2 is ANQGSEA. The J segment lost 4 bases and the V segment lost 7 bases, leaving 4 bases of the junction unmatched. The CDR3 region is CSAMTGYNSPLHF. The CDR3 DNA reads as TGCAGCGCTATGACAGGGTATAATTCACCCCTCCACTTT.

The V and J genes are TRBV6-6 and TRBJ1-5; D perhaps matches TRBD1 (5 bases). The V and J ends lost 7 bases and 7 bases respectively, with 20 bases between them. CDR1 and CDR2 from the germline V gene are MNHNY and SVGAGI (reference sequence). CDR3 length: 15 residues. The CDR3 DNA is TGTGCCAGCAATCCGGTCGGGGGGATGAGGCAGCCCCAGCATTTT. Protein: CASNPVGGMRQPQHF.

V gene TRBV5-1 combines with J gene TRBJ2-7; the match to TRBD2 covers 11 bases. The length of the CDR3 is 16 residues. With 0 bases clipped from V and 7 bases from J, the junction kept 9 bases outside the gene matches. Germline V gene lookup returns CDR1 SGHRS and CDR2 YFSETQ. The CDR3 region is CASSLEAGLAGGEQYF. The CDR3 DNA is TGCGCCAGCAGCTTGGAAGCGGGGCTAGCGGGAGGTGAGCAGTACTTC.